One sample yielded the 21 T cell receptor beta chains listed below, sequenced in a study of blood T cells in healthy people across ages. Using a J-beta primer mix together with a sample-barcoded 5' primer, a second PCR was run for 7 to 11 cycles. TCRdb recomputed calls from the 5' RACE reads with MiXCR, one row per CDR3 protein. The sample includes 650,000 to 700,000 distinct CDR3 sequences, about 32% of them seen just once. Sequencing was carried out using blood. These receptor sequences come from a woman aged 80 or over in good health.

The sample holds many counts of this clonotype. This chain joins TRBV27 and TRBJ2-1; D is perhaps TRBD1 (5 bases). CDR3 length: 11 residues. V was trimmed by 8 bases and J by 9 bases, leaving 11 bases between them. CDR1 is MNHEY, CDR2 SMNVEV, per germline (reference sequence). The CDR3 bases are TGTGCCAGCGTAAGGGGAAGTGAGCAGTTCTTC. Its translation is CASVRGSEQFF.

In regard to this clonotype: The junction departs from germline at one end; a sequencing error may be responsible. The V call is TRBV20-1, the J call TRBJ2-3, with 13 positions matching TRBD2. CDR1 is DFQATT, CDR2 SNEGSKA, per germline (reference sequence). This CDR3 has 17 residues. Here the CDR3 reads CSARRTSGSFGTDTQYF. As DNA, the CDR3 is TGTAGTGCTAGAAGGACTAGCGGGAGTTTTGGTACAGATACGCAGTATTTT.

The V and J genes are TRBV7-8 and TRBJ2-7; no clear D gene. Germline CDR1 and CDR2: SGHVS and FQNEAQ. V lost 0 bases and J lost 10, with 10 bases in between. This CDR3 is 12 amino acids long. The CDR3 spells CASSLADFLQYF. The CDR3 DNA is TGTGCCAGCAGCTTAGCGGATTTTCTCCAGTACTTC. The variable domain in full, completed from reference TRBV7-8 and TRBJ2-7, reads GAGVSQSPRYKVAKRGQDVALRCDPISGHVSLFWYQQALGQGPEFLTYFQNEAQLDKSGLPSDRFFAERPEGSVSTLKIQRTQQEDSAVYLCASSLADFLQYFGPGTRLTVT.

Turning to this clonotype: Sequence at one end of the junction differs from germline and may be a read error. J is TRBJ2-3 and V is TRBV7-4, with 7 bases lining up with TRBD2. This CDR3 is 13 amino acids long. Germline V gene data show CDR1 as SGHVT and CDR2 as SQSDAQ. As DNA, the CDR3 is TGTGCCAGCACCAGGGACTACACAGATACGCGGTATTTT. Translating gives CASTRDYTDTRYF.

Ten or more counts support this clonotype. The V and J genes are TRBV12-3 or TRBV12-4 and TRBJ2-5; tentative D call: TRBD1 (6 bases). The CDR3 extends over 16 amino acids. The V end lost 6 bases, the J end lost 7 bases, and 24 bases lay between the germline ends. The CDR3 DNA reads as TGTGCCAGCAGCGGCTACTCTATGGGGGCTCGGGGGACCCAGTACTTC. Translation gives CASSGYSMGARGTQYF.

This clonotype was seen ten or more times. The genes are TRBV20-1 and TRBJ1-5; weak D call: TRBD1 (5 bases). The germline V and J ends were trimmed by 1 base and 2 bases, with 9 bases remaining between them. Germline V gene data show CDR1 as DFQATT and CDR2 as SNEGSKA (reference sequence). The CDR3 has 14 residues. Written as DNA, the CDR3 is TGCAGTGCTAGAGTTGAACAGGGCAATCAGCCCCAGCATTTT. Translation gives CSARVEQGNQPQHF.

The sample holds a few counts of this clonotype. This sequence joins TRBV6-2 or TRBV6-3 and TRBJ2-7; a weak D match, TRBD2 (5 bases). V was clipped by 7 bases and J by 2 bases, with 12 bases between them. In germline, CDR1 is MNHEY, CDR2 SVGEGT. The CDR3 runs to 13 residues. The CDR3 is CASNRPGTYEQYF. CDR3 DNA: TGTGCCAGCAACCGTCCGGGGACCTACGAGCAGTACTTC.

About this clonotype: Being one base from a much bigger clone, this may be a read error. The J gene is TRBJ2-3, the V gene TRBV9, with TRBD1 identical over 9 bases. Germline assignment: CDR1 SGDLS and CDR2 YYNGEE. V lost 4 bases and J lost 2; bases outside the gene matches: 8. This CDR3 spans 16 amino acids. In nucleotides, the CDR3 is TGTGCCAGCAGCCCACAGGGGGCAGGGATCACAGATACGCAGTATTTT. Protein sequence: CASSPQGAGITDTQYF.

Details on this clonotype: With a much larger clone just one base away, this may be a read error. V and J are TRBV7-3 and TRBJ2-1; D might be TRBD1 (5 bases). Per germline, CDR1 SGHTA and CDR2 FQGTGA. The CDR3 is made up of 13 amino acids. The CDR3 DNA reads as TGTGCCAACAGCGTAGACAGCTACAATGAGCAGTTCTTC. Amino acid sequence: CANSVDSYNEQFF.

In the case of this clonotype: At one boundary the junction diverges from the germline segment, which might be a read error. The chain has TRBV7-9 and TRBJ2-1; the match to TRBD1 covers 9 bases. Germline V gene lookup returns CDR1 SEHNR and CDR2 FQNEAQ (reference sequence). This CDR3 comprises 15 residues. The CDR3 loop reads CASSLTGGGHNGQFF. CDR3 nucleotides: TGTGCCAGCAGCCTGACAGGGGGAGGGCACAATGGGCAGTTCTTC.

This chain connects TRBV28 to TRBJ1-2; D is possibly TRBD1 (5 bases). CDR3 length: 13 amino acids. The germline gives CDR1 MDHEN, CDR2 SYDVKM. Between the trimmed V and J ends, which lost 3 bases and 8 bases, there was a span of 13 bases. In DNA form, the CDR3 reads TGTGCCAGCAGTTTTAACGGGGGAGTGGGCTACACCTTC. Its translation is CASSFNGGVGYTF.

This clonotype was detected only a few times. CDR3 in DNA: TGTGCCAGCAGTTACCCGGGACAGGGGAACTATGGCTACACCTTC. Translating it yields CASSYPGQGNYGYTF. The chain links TRBV6-2 or TRBV6-3 to TRBJ1-2; 10 bases map to TRBD1. Germline V lookup: CDR1 MNHEY, CDR2 SVGEGT. The CDR3 has 15 residues. Trimming removed 2 bases from V and 2 bases from J; junction bases left unmatched: 2.

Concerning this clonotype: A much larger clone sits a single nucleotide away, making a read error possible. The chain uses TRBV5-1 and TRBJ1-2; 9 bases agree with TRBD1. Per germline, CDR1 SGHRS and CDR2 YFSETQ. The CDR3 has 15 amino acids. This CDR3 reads CTSSLGTGRSYGYTF. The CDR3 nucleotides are TGCACCAGCAGCTTGGGGACAGGGCGATCCTATGGCTACACCTTC.

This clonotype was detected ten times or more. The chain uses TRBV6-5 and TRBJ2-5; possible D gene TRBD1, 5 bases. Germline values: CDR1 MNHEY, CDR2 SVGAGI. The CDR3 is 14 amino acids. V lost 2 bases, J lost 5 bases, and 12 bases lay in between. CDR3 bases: TGTGCCAGCAGTTACGGCAGGGTTGGTGAGACCCAGTACTTC. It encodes CASSYGRVGETQYF.

This CDR3 reads CASIGPGTGLADTQYF. DNA of the CDR3: TGTGCCAGCATAGGACCCGGGACCGGACTGGCAGATACGCAGTATTTT. The J gene is TRBJ2-3, the V gene TRBV7-2; perhaps D is TRBD1 or TRBD2 (5 bases each). The CDR3 spans 16 residues. CDR1 and CDR2 (germline): SGHTA, FQGNSA. V lost 7 bases and J lost 4, with 21 bases in between. Together with reference TRBV7-2 and TRBJ2-3, the CDR3 gives the full variable domain: GAGVSQSPSNKVTEKGKDVELRCDPISGHTALYWYRQSLGQGLEFLIYFQGNSAPDKSGLPSDRFSAERTGGSVSTLTIQRTQQEDSAVYLCASIGPGTGLADTQYFGPGTRLTVL.

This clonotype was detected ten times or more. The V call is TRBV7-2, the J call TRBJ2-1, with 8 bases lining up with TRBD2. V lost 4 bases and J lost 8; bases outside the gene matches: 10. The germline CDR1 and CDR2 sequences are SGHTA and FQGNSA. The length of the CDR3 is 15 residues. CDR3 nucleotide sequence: TGTGCCAGCAGCTCGTCTACCGGACTAGCTGATGAGCAGTTCTTC. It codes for CASSSSTGLADEQFF.

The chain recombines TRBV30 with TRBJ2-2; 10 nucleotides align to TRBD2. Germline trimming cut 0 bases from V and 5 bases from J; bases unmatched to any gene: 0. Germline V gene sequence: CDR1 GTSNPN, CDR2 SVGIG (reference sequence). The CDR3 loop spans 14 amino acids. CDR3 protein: CAWSVLAGTGELFF. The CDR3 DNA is TGTGCCTGGAGTGTACTAGCGGGGACCGGGGAGCTGTTTTTT.

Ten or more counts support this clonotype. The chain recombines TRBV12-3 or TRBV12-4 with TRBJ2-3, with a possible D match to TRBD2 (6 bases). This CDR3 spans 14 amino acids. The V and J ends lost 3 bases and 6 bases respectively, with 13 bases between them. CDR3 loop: CASSFAGRRDTQYF. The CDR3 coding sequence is TGTGCCAGCAGTTTCGCGGGGCGGAGGGATACGCAGTATTTT.

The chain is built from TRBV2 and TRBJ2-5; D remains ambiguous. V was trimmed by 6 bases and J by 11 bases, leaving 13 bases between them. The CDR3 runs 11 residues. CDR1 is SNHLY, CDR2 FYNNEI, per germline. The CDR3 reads CASRERIEQYF. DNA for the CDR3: TGTGCCAGCAGGGAGAGGATTGAGCAGTACTTC.

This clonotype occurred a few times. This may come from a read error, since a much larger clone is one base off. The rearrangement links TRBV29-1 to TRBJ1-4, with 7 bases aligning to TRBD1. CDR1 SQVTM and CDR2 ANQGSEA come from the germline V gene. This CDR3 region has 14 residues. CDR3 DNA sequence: TGCAGCGTGAACGGACAGGCGGGGAATGAAAAACGGTTTTTT. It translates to CSVNGQAGNEKRFF.

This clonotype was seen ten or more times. This CDR3 reads CASSLFPGTSYEQYF. The CDR3 nucleotides read TGTGCCAGCAGTCTCTTCCCCGGGACCTCCTACGAGCAGTACTTC. The rearrangement links TRBV6-2 or TRBV6-3 to TRBJ2-7; the D gene could be TRBD1 or TRBD2 (5 bases each). Trimming left V 5 bases short and J 0 bases short, with 14 bases between. The CDR3 consists of 15 residues. CDR1 and CDR2 (germline): MNHEY, SVGEGT.